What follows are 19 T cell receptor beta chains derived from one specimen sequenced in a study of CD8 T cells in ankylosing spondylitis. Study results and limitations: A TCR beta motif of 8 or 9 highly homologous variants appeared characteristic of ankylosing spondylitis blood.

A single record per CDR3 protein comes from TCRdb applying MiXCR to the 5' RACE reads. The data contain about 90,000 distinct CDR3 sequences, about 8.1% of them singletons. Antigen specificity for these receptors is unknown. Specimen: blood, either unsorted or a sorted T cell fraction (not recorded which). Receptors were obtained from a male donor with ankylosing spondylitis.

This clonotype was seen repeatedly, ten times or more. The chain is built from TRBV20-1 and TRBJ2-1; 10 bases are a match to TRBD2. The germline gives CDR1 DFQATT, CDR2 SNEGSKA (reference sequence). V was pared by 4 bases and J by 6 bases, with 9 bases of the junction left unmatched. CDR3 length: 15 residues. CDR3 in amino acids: CSATAGGPFSNEQFF. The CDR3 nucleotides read TGCAGTGCTACAGCGGGAGGGCCCTTTAGCAATGAGCAGTTCTTC.

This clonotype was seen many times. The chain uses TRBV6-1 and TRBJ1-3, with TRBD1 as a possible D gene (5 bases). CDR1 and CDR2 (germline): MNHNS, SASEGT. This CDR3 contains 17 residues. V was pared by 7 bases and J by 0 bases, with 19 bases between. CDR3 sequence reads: CASTTPGVSSSGNTIYF. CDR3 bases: TGTGCCAGCACCACTCCGGGGGTCTCGAGCTCTGGAAACACCATATATTTT.

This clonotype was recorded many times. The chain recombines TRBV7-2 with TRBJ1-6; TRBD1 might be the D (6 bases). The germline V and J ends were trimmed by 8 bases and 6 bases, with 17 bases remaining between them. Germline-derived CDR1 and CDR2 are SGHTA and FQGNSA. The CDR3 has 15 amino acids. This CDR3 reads CASLKLGGPNSPLHF. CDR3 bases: TGTGCCAGCCTAAAGTTGGGGGGGCCTAATTCACCCCTCCACTTT.

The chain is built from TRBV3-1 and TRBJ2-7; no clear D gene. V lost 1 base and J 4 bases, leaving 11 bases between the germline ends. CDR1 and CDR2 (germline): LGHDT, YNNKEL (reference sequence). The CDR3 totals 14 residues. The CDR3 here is CASSQGFGEYEQYF. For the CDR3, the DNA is TGTGCCAGCAGCCAAGGCTTTGGAGAATACGAGCAGTACTTC.

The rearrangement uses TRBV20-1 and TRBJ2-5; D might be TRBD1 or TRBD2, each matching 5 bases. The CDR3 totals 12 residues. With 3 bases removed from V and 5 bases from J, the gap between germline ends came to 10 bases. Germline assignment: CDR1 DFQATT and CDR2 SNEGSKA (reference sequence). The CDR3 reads CSARLGVETQYF. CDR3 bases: TGCAGTGCTAGGCTGGGGGTCGAGACCCAGTACTTC.

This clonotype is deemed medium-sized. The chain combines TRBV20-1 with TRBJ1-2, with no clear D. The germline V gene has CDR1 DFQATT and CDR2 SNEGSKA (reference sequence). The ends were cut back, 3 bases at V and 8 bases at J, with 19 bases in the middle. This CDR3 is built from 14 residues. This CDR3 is CSARERSYYGGYTF. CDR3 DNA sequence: TGCAGTGCTAGGGAACGGTCTTACTATGGCGGCTACACCTTC.

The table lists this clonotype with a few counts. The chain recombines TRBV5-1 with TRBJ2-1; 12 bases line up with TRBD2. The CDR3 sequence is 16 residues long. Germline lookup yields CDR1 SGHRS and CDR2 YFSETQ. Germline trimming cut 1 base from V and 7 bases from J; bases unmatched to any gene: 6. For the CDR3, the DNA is TGCGCCAGCAGCTTGACGACTAGCGGGAGTCCTAATGAGCAGTTCTTC. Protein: CASSLTTSGSPNEQFF.

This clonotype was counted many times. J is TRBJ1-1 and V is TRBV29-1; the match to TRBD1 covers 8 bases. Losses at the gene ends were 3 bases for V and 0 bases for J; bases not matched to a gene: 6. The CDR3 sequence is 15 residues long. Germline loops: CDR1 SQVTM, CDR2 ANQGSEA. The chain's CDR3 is CSVDGTGEMNTEAFF. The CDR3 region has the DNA TGCAGCGTTGACGGGACAGGTGAAATGAACACTGAAGCTTTCTTT.

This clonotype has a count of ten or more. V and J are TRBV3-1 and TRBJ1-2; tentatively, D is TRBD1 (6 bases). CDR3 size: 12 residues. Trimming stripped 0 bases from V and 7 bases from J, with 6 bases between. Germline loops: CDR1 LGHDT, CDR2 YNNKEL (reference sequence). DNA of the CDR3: TGTGCCAGCAGCCAAGAGGGGGCTGGCTACACCTTC. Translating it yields CASSQEGAGYTF.

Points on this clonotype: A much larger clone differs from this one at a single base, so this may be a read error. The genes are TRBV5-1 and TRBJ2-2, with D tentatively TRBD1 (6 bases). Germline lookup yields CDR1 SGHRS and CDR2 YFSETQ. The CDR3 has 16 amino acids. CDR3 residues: CPSSLEPGETTGELFF. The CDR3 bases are TGCCCCAGCAGCTTGGAACCAGGGGAGACCACCGGGGAGCTGTTTTTT.

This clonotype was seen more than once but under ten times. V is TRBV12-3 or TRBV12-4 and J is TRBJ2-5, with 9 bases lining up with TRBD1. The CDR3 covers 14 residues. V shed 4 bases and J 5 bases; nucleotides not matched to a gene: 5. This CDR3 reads CASSSYRGLETQYF. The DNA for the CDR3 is TGTGCCAGCAGTTCGTACAGGGGGCTGGAGACCCAGTACTTC.

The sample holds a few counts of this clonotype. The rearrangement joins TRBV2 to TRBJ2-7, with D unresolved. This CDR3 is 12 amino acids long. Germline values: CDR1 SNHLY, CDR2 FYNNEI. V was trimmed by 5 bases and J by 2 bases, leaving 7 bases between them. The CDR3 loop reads CASSPQTYEQYF. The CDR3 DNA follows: TGTGCCAGCAGTCCACAGACCTACGAGCAGTACTTC.

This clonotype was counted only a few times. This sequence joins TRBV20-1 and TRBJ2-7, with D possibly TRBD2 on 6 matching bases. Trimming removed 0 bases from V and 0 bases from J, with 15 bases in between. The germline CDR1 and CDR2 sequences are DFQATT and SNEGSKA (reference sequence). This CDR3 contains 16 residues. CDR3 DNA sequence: TGCAGTGCTAGAGATCCCCTAGCGTCGAGCTCCTACGAGCAGTACGTC. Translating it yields CSARDPLASSSYEQYV.

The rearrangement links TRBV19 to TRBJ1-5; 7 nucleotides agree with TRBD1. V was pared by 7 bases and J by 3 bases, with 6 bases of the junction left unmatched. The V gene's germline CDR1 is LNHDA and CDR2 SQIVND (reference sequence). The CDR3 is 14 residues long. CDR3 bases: TGTGCCAGTACCCCCGGGACAGTCAATCAGCCCCAGCATTTT. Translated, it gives CASTPGTVNQPQHF.

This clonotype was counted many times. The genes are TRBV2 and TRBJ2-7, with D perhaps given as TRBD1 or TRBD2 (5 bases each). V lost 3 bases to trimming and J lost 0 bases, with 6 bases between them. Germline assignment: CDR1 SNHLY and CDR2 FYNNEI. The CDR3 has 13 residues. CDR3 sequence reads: CASSDGASYEQYF. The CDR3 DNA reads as TGTGCCAGCAGTGACGGGGCCTCCTACGAGCAGTACTTC.

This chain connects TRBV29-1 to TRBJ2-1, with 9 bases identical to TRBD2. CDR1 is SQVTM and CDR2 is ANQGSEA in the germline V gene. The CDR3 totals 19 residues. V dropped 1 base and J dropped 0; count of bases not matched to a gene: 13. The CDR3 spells CSVEGPSGTELSSYNEQFF. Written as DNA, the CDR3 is TGCAGCGTTGAAGGCCCTAGCGGGACCGAACTCAGCTCCTACAATGAGCAGTTCTTC.

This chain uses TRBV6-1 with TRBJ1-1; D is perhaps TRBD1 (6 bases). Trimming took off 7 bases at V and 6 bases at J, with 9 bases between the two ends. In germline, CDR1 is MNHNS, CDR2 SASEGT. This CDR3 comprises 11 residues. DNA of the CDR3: TGTGCCAGCAATACAGGGCCTGAAGCTTTCTTT. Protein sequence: CASNTGPEAFF.

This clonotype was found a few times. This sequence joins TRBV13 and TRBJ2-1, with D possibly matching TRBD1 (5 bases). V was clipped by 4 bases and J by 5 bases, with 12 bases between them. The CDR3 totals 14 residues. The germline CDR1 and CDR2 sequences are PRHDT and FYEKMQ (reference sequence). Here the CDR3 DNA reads TGTGCCAGCAGCTCCAATTTAGGGGACAATGAGCAGTTCTTC. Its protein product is CASSSNLGDNEQFF.

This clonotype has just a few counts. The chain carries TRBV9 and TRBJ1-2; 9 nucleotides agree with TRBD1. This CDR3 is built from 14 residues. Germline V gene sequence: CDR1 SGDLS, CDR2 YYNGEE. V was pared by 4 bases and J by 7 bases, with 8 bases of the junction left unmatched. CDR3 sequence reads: CASSTRTGEAGYTF. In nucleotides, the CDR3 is TGTGCCAGCAGCACCCGGACAGGGGAAGCTGGCTACACCTTC.